The rows below give T cell receptor beta chains drawn from one sample of a study of T cell repertoires in cytomegalovirus infection. Their recognized antigens are unknown. TCRdb re-called the reads through MiXCR, storing one row per CDR3 protein. The sample includes 600,000 to 700,000 distinct CDR3 sequences, around 32% seen only once; the top ten take around a sixth. The starting material was cultured PBMCs, obtained from culture after CMV antigen stimulation. The receptors stem from a human donor in good health (CMV status not recorded). Some clones in this sample may be carry-over from other donors' samples. CDR3s include the opening cysteine and the closing phenylalanine or tryptophan. D genes are given only for firm matches. Not all rows give a size; the values are once, few, many and, for expanded clones, a class.

clone_size d_call j_call v_call cdr3_aa cdr3_nt
- - TRBJ1-1 TRBV5-4 CASSFGGGKGNTEAFF TGTGCCAGCAGCTTTGGGGGGGGGAAAGGGAACACTGAAGCTTTCTTT
few - TRBJ2-3 TRBV7-8 CASSSILAHTDTQYF TGTGCCAGCAGCTCCATATTGGCACACACAGATACGCAGTATTTT
few - TRBJ2-2 TRBV11-2 CASSVTGNTGELFF TGTGCCAGCAGCGTCACAGGGAACACCGGGGAGCTGTTTTTT
few - TRBJ2-1 TRBV28 CASSFPNKDEQFF TGTGCCAGCAGTTTCCCCAACAAAGATGAGCAGTTCTTC
- - TRBJ1-6 TRBV28 CASSPVDSSYNSPLHF TGTGCCAGCAGTCCGGTCGACAGCTCCTATAATTCACCCCTCCACTTT
- TRBD2 TRBJ2-1 TRBV6-1 CASSPTPAERGGNNEQFF TGTGCCAGCAGTCCTACCCCGGCCGAGCGGGGGGGCAACAATGAGCAGTTCTTC
many TRBD2 TRBJ2-1 TRBV7-2 CASSFLAGGHNEQFF TGTGCCAGCAGCTTTCTGGCGGGAGGCCACAATGAGCAGTTCTTC
- - TRBJ2-1 TRBV7-8 CASSSRVPSYNEQFF TGTGCCAGCAGCTCGCGGGTTCCATCCTACAATGAGCAGTTCTTC
few - TRBJ2-5 TRBV7-2 CASAAYQETQYF TGTGCCAGCGCAGCTTACCAAGAGACCCAGTACTTC
few TRBD2 TRBJ2-7 TRBV20-1 CSVRLAADEQYF TGCAGTGTACGCCTAGCGGCTGACGAGCAGTACTTC
- - TRBJ2-1 TRBV7-2 CASSPSYRDMEQFF TGTGCCAGCAGCCCGTCTTACCGGGACATGGAGCAGTTCTTC
- TRBD1 TRBJ2-7 TRBV28 CASSSRRQGSFSEQYF TGTGCCAGCAGTTCCCGACGACAGGGGTCTTTCTCCGAGCAGTACTTC
- TRBD1 TRBJ2-5 TRBV11-2 CASSLNGQGKETQYF TGTGCCAGCAGCTTAAACGGACAGGGCAAAGAGACCCAGTACTTC
- TRBD1 TRBJ1-4 TRBV4-2 CASSQDRGTENEKLFF TGTGCCAGCAGCCAAGATCGGGGGACAGAGAATGAAAAACTGTTTTTT
many TRBD2 TRBJ2-3 TRBV7-2 CASRPLAGKADTQYF TGTGCCAGCAGACCACTAGCGGGAAAGGCAGATACGCAGTATTTT
- TRBD2 TRBJ2-7 TRBV5-6 CASSLPLAGAPREQYF TGTGCCAGCAGCTTACCACTAGCGGGAGCGCCTAGGGAGCAGTACTTC
many - TRBJ1-5 TRBV7-2 CASSFGVGNQPQHF TGTGCCAGCAGCTTCGGGGTCGGCAATCAGCCCCAGCATTTT
few - TRBJ1-6 TRBV7-2 CASRGRGVGALPLHF TGTGCCAGCCGGGGCCGCGGGGTCGGGGCCCTACCCCTCCACTTT
- - TRBJ1-1 TRBV7-9 CASSVTLLSGEAFF TGTGCCAGCAGCGTTACTTTACTCTCGGGGGAAGCTTTCTTT
- - TRBJ2-2 TRBV6-1 CASTRPEPGLFF TGTGCCAGCACCCGACCGGAACCAGGGCTGTTTTTT
- TRBD1 TRBJ2-1 TRBV29-1 CSVVPLGQGANEQFF TGCAGCGTTGTTCCCCTGGGACAGGGGGCCAATGAGCAGTTCTTC
few - TRBJ2-2 TRBV27 CASSLGGGLTGELFF TGTGCCAGCAGTTTAGGTGGGGGGCTTACCGGGGAGCTGTTTTTT
- TRBD2 TRBJ2-1 TRBV6-2/TRBV6-3 CASSYIGGGPSEQFF TGTGCCAGCAGTTACATTGGGGGAGGGCCATCTGAGCAGTTCTTC
- - TRBJ2-1 TRBV12-3/TRBV12-4 CASSLKVSSYNEQFF TGTGCCAGCAGTTTAAAGGTCAGCTCCTACAATGAGCAGTTCTTC
few - TRBJ2-1 TRBV7-2 CASSLDRDYPDYNEQFF TGTGCCAGCAGCTTAGACAGGGACTACCCGGATTACAATGAGCAGTTCTTC
few - TRBJ2-7 TRBV19 CASSGQFTPYEQYF TGTGCCAGTAGTGGTCAGTTCACCCCCTACGAGCAGTACTTC
- - TRBJ2-7 TRBV7-9 CASSQPAAHEQYF TGTGCCAGCAGCCAACCAGCAGCACACGAGCAGTACTTC
few - TRBJ1-5 TRBV12-3/TRBV12-4 CASSFPYQPQHF TGTGCCAGCAGTTTTCCTTATCAGCCCCAGCATTTT
many - TRBJ2-7 TRBV7-2 CASKVDSAYEQYF TGTGCCAGCAAGGTAGACTCTGCCTACGAGCAGTACTTC
- TRBD1 TRBJ2-3 TRBV15 CATSVHRGTDTQYF TGTGCCACCAGCGTCCACAGGGGAACAGATACGCAGTATTTT
- TRBD2 TRBJ2-5 TRBV5-4 CASSWTSAPQETQYF TGTGCCAGCAGCTGGACTAGCGCCCCCCAAGAGACCCAGTACTTC
- TRBD1 TRBJ1-1 TRBV20-1 CSARSWDREYTEAFF TGCAGTGCTAGAAGTTGGGACAGAGAGTACACTGAAGCTTTCTTT
- - TRBJ1-4 TRBV7-2 CASSLWNSDNEKLFF TGTGCCAGCAGCTTATGGAACAGCGATAATGAAAAACTGTTTTTT
few TRBD2 TRBJ2-3 TRBV10-3 CAISESLAGNTQYF TGTGCCATCAGTGAGTCGCTAGCGGGAAATACGCAGTATTTT
many - TRBJ2-7 TRBV7-2 CASSLSGGENSYEQYF TGTGCCAGCAGCTTATCAGGGGGGGAAAACTCCTACGAGCAGTACTTC
- - TRBJ2-1 TRBV19 CASSTGTPTGEQFF TGTGCCAGTAGTACCGGGACTCCCACGGGTGAGCAGTTCTTC
- - TRBJ2-7 TRBV20-1 CSASVIGEQYF TGCAGTGCTAGTGTCATCGGGGAGCAGTACTTC
few TRBD2 TRBJ2-7 TRBV12-3/TRBV12-4 CASTRGTSGMYEQYF TGTGCCAGCACCAGGGGGACTAGCGGGATGTACGAGCAGTACTTC
- TRBD1 TRBJ1-2 TRBV3-1 CASSRRDRAYGYTF TGTGCCAGCAGCCGACGGGACAGGGCCTATGGCTACACCTTC
few - TRBJ2-7 TRBV7-2 CASSSLVSGAYEQYF TGTGCCAGCAGCTCCCTTGTGAGCGGAGCCTACGAGCAGTACTTC
many TRBD2 TRBJ2-5 TRBV7-2 CASSSLAGGETQYF TGTGCCAGCAGCTCGCTAGCGGGGGGCGAGACCCAGTACTTC
few TRBD1 TRBJ1-2 TRBV2 CASRERTGGNYGYTF TGTGCCAGCAGGGAACGGACAGGGGGTAACTATGGCTACACCTTC
few TRBD1 TRBJ1-1 TRBV7-8 CASSSLRTGGPEAFF TGTGCCAGCAGCTCCCTCCGGACAGGGGGTCCTGAAGCTTTCTTT
few - TRBJ1-3 TRBV7-9 CASSSMVPPSGNTIYF TGTGCCAGCAGCTCCATGGTACCTCCCTCTGGAAACACCATATATTTT
- - TRBJ1-5 TRBV7-8 CASSLVRTPYQPQHF TGTGCCAGCAGCTTAGTTCGGACGCCATATCAGCCCCAGCATTTT
- - TRBJ2-2 TRBV6-2/TRBV6-3 CASSITDNTGELFF TGTGCCAGCAGTATAACAGACAACACCGGGGAGCTGTTTTTT
once TRBD2 TRBJ2-7 TRBV27 CASSLGRAGNEQYF TGTGCCAGCAGTTTAGGGAGGGCCGGTAACGAGCAGTACTTC